Below are 22 T cell receptor beta chains sequenced from a single sample in a study of shared clonotypes between healthy human individuals. Clones were sequenced by immunoSEQ multiplex PCR, and TCRdb holds only the in-frame ones, with some missing. The table shows 450,000 to 500,000 clones, with about three quarters occurring only once. Input material: PBMCs. The receptors were gathered from a woman between 40 and 55 years old in good health. Some clones in this sample may be carry-over from other donors' samples.

This clone was seen just once. The V and J genes are TRBV18 and TRBJ2-7; 9 bases agree with TRBD1. Germline V gene data show CDR1 as KGHSH and CDR2 as LQKENI. V lost 6 bases to trimming and J lost 1 base; unmatched junction nucleotides: 7. This CDR3 is 15 amino acids long. This chain's CDR3 is CASSIRGTGSYEQYF. CDR3 in DNA: TGTGCCAGCTCCATCAGGGGGACAGGGTCCTACGAGCAGTACTTC.

This clone was found a few times. The CDR3 DNA follows: TGTGCCAGCAGCAAATATGGACAAGAGACCCAGTACTTC. It specifies CASSKYGQETQYF. The chain couples TRBV7-2 to TRBJ2-5; D gene unclear. CDR1 and CDR2 (germline): SGHTA, FQGNSA. The CDR3 sequence is 13 residues long. V was clipped by 5 bases and J by 2 bases, with 9 bases between them. The whole variable domain, remainder taken from reference TRBV7-2 and TRBJ2-5, is GAGVSQSPSNKVTEKGKDVELRCDPISGHTALYWYRQSLGQGLEFLIYFQGNSAPDKSGLPSDRFSAERTGGSVSTLTIQRTQQEDSAVYLCASSKYGQETQYFGPGTRLLVL.

The chain employs TRBV19 and TRBJ1-5, with 8 bases identical to TRBD1. The CDR3 has 15 residues. The germline CDR1 and CDR2 sequences are LNHDA and SQIVND (reference sequence). V was clipped by 7 bases and J by 6 bases; unmatched bases: 11. The CDR3 sequence is CASITRADRVQPQHF. DNA for the CDR3: TGTGCCAGTATCACAAGGGCGGACAGGGTTCAGCCCCAGCATTTT.

This clone was counted a few times. A read error is possible here, since a much larger clone lies one base away. This sample also contains other DNA sequences that code for the same CDR3. J is TRBJ1-3 and V is TRBV25-1; D uncertain. V was pared by 6 bases and J by 4 bases, with 16 bases between. This CDR3 has 15 amino acids. The germline V gene encodes CDR1 MGHDK and CDR2 SYGVNS. CDR3 nucleotide sequence: TGTGCCAGCAGGTCTGGCCCCGGCTCCGGAAACACCATATATTTT. It translates to CASRSGPGSGNTIYF.

J is TRBJ2-2 and V is TRBV11-2; 7 bases map to TRBD2. There are 15 residues in the CDR3. Germline V CDR1 and CDR2: SGHAT, FQNNGV. J was trimmed by 5 bases and V by 5 bases; bases with no gene match: 8. The CDR3 region has the DNA TGTGCCAGCAGCCCACCCGGGGGGTCTACCGGGGAGCTGTTTTTT. Amino acid sequence: CASSPPGGSTGELFF.

A note on this clone: One base away lies a much larger clone, so this may be a sequencing read error. The chain links TRBV30 to TRBJ1-2; possibly TRBD1 for D (5 bases). The CDR3 runs 14 residues. Germline loops: CDR1 GTSNPN, CDR2 SVGIG (reference sequence). CDR3 sequence reads: CARSFGGGNYGYTF. Written as DNA, the CDR3 is TGTGCCCGGAGTTTTGGGGGTGGGAACTATGGCTACACCTTC.

Only a few counts were recorded for this clone. The chain recombines TRBV10-3 with TRBJ2-3; weak D call: TRBD1 (5 bases). The V end lost 10 bases, the J end lost 4 bases, and 12 bases lay between the germline ends. Germline CDR1 and CDR2: ENHRY and SYGVKD. The CDR3 extends over 12 amino acids. The CDR3 sequence: CATTDGSDTQYF. As DNA, the CDR3 is TGTGCCACGACAGACGGGTCAGATACGCAGTATTTT.

The chain couples TRBV11-2 to TRBJ2-7; 7 nucleotides agree with TRBD1. The V and J ends lost 5 bases and 4 bases, in that order; junction bases with no gene match: 11. The CDR3 has 15 residues. The germline V gene encodes CDR1 SGHAT and CDR2 FQNNGV. The CDR3 nucleotides are TGTGCCAGCAGCCCGAACAGGGGCCTCTTTTACGAGCAGTACTTC. This sequence encodes CASSPNRGLFYEQYF.

The V call is TRBV4-1, the J call TRBJ1-1; a weak D match, TRBD1 (5 bases). V gave up 3 bases and J gave up 5 bases, with 10 bases separating them. Germline V gene data show CDR1 as MGHRA and CDR2 as YSYEKL. The CDR3 loop spans 13 amino acids. CDR3 in DNA: TGCGCCAGCAGCCAGGACATCCCAACTGAAGCTTTCTTT. Its translation: CASSQDIPTEAFF.

The rearrangement links TRBV7-9 to TRBJ1-2; 7 nucleotides align to TRBD1. In germline, CDR1 is SEHNR, CDR2 FQNEAQ (reference sequence). The CDR3 spans 16 residues. Trimming removed 4 bases from V and 5 bases from J; junction bases left unmatched: 13. CDR3 DNA: TGTGCCAGCAGCTGGTCGATCTTGAGGACAGGATATGGCTACACCTTC. Amino acid sequence: CASSWSILRTGYGYTF.

On this clone: At the DNA level, this CDR3 is encoded by other sequences in the same sample as well. J is TRBJ1-5 and V is TRBV27; D not resolved. The V end lost 0 bases, the J end lost 3 bases, and 6 bases lay between the germline ends. This CDR3 has 14 residues. The germline gives CDR1 MNHEY, CDR2 SMNVEV (reference sequence). CDR3 protein: CASSLSGYNQPQHF. As DNA, the CDR3 is TGTGCCAGCAGTTTATCAGGGTACAATCAGCCCCAGCATTTT.

In this sample, this clone turned up once. The same CDR3 arises from other DNA sequences in this sample as well. The V gene is TRBV19, the J gene TRBJ2-3; D perhaps matches TRBD2 (6 bases). Germline V gives CDR1 LNHDA, CDR2 SQIVND (reference sequence). V dropped 5 bases and J dropped 3 bases, with 12 bases sitting between them. CDR3 size: 14 residues. In nucleotides, the CDR3 is TGTGCCAGTAGTCCGGGTGGAGGGACAGATACGCAGTATTTT. This codes for CASSPGGGTDTQYF.

The chain combines TRBV7-2 with TRBJ1-4, with 7 nucleotides matching TRBD1. This CDR3 has 15 residues. Trimming removed 1 base from V and 4 bases from J; junction bases left unmatched: 3. Germline V gives CDR1 SGHTA, CDR2 FQGNSA. This CDR3 is CASSLGGQHNEKLFF. In DNA form, the CDR3 reads TGTGCCAGCAGCTTAGGGGGACAGCATAATGAAAAACTGTTTTTT.

CDR3 DNA sequence: TGTGCCAGCAGCTTTAATGACGAGCTGTTTTTT. Translating gives CASSFNDELFF. The chain couples TRBV5-4 to TRBJ2-2; D gene uncertain. Trimming left V 2 bases short and J 11 bases short, with 7 bases between. This CDR3 region has 11 residues. The germline CDR1 and CDR2 sequences are SGHNT and YYREEE (reference sequence).

This chain links TRBV6-5 with TRBJ2-1; possibly TRBD2 for D (6 bases). CDR3 size: 14 residues. Germline assignment: CDR1 MNHEY and CDR2 SVGAGI. Trimming removed 4 bases at V and 4 bases at J, with 11 bases between. In DNA, the CDR3 is TGTGCCAGCAGTTCCCGCGGGGCTTACAATGAGCAGTTCTTC. This sequence encodes CASSSRGAYNEQFF.

The V and J genes are TRBV18 and TRBJ1-4; D is ambiguous. Germline V gives CDR1 KGHSH, CDR2 LQKENI. This CDR3 spans 13 amino acids. V shed 5 bases and J shed 5 bases, with 9 bases lying between them. The DNA of the CDR3 is TGTGCCAGCTCAGCGGATGCCAATGAAAAACTGTTTTTT. It encodes CASSADANEKLFF.

The chain carries TRBV10-3 and TRBJ1-4; D possibly corresponds to TRBD1 (5 bases). V dropped 0 bases and J dropped 8 bases, with 13 bases sitting between them. Germline values: CDR1 ENHRY, CDR2 SYGVKD. The CDR3 loop spans 15 amino acids. The CDR3 nucleotides are TGTGCCATCAGTGAGTCGCAGGGTCGGGTGGAAAAACTGTTTTTT. Its protein is CAISESQGRVEKLFF.

A note on this clone: A read error may produce the germline difference seen at one junction end. The gene calls are TRBV2 and TRBJ1-4; TRBD1 might be the D (5 bases). Germline loops: CDR1 SNHLY, CDR2 FYNNEI. The CDR3 is 14 residues long. CDR3 bases: TGTGCCAGCAGTGAACAGGGCGCCGGGGGAAAACTGGTTTTT. It is translated as CASSEQGAGGKLVF. The complete variable domain, with remaining parts taken from reference TRBV2 and TRBJ1-4, reads EPEVTQTPSHQVTQMGQEVILRCVPISNHLYFYWYRQILGQKVEFLVSFYNNEISEKSEIFDDQFSVERPDGSNFTLKIRSTKLEDSAMYFCASSEQGAGGKLVFGSGTQLSVL.

The J gene is TRBJ1-2, the V gene TRBV28; D is unresolved. CDR1 and CDR2 from the germline V gene are MDHEN and SYDVKM. This CDR3 contains 13 residues. With 1 base removed from V and 8 bases from J, the gap between germline ends came to 11 bases. The CDR3 bases are TGTGCCAGCAGTTTATTGGGCTTCGGGGGCTACACCTTC. It encodes CASSLLGFGGYTF.

The chain links TRBV6-6 to TRBJ1-1; TRBD1 aligns across 8 bases. The V segment lost 7 bases and the J segment 3 bases; nucleotides outside the gene matches: 7. The germline CDR1 and CDR2 sequences are MNHNY and SVGAGI (reference sequence). This CDR3 is 14 amino acids long. The DNA of the CDR3 is TGTGCCAGCAAACTGACAGGGGTGGACACTGAAGCTTTCTTT. Translation: CASKLTGVDTEAFF.

This clone was picked up a small number of times. The chain links TRBV30 to TRBJ1-1, with D possibly TRBD1 on 6 matching bases. Germline values: CDR1 GTSNPN, CDR2 SVGIG (reference sequence). This CDR3 comprises 14 residues. Trimming shortened V by 2 bases and J by 7 bases, and 17 bases separated the two germline ends. CDR3 amino acids: CAWSQGGSRGEAFF. The CDR3, as DNA: TGTGCCTGGAGTCAGGGAGGCTCCAGGGGTGAAGCTTTCTTT.

The rearrangement uses TRBV6-6 and TRBJ1-1; 7 bases match TRBD1. V lost 4 bases to trimming and J lost 1 base; unmatched junction nucleotides: 3. CDR1 MNHNY and CDR2 SVGAGI come from the germline V gene (reference sequence). The CDR3 is 14 residues long. In DNA, the CDR3 is TGTGCCAGCAGTTCGGGACAGCCGAACACTGAAGCTTTCTTT. Translating gives CASSSGQPNTEAFF.